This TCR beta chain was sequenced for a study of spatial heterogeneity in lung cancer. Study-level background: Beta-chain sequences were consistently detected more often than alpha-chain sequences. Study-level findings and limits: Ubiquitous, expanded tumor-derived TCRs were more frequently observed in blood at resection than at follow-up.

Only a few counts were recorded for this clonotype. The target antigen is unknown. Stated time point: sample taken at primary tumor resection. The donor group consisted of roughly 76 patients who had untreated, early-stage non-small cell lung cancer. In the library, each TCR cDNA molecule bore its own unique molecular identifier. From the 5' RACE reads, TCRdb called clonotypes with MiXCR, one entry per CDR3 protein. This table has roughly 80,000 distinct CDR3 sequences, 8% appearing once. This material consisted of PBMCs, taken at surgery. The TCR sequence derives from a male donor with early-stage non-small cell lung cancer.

The CDR3 DNA reads as TGTGCCAGCAGCGCCGCCGGGACAGGGGTCTACGAGCAGTACTTC. Its translation is CASSAAGTGVYEQYF. The J gene is TRBJ2-7, the V gene TRBV7-2; TRBD1 matches at 10 bases. CDR3 length: 15 residues. Trimming at V came to 5 bases and at J to 3 bases, leaving 7 bases not matched to a gene. Germline V gene lookup returns CDR1 SGHTA and CDR2 FQGNSA.